This T cell receptor beta chain was found in a study of CD8+CD57+ T cells in acquired aplastic anemia (dated by TCRdb to the late 2010s). With regard to the full study: DNA extracted from sorted CD4+ and CD8+ cells had a mean of 3.2 ug, with a range of roughly 0.17 to 27.4 ug. CD8+CD57+ expansion was defined as a frequency above the mean frequency observed in healthy subjects.

Expansion of CD8+CD57+ cells had been shown by flow cytometry in the patients chosen for sequencing. Severe acquired aplastic anemia was diagnosed in all patients according to International Study of Aplastic Anemia and Agranulocytosis and Camitta criteria. No patient had received any therapy when blood was sampled. In the study, sorted CD4+ and CD8+ blood T cells from patients with severe aplastic anemia and from healthy subjects underwent deep sequencing of TCR repertoires. Patients were enrolled under clinicaltrials.gov protocols 00001620, 01623167, 00001397, 00071045, 00081523 and 00961064 in the USA. Ficoll-Paque density gradient centrifugation was used to isolate peripheral blood mononuclear cells. CD4+ and CD8+ T cells were sorted by FACS or magnetic beads before DNA extraction. V drops 5 bases and J drops 2 bases, leaving 14 bases in between. The CDR3 has 15 amino acids, counting the end cysteine and phenylalanine. The read is trimmed to its CDR3 DNA, 45 bases read in frame from base 1. In the germline V gene (reference sequence), CDR1 corresponds to LNHDA and CDR2 to SQIVND.

This clonotype has at least ten counts. Its antigen has not been determined. Base qualities are not recorded, but no much larger clone differs from it by a single base. Overall results and qualifications from the work: No significant difference in CD8+ Simpson's diversity was found between patients and healthy controls (P=0.060). About 29 CD8+ CDR3 sequences were found to be shared between patients and controls, but these sequences appeared to be highly expressed in patients and within the immunodominant clones of the patients.

Genomic DNA served as template for TCR beta VDJ combination and CDR3 sequence profiling. TCR repertoire sequencing was run on an Illumina HiSeq 2000. As for how the authors treated the data: Repertoires were assessed using TRBV/TRBJ rearrangement plots, CDR3 size and DJ length profiles, and Simpson's diversity index. The most abundant DNA sequence in the deep sequencing data was taken as the immunodominant clone. CDR3 amino acid sequences were checked for sharing across subjects and were also compared against the VDJdb database and published repertoires. TCRdb took the public reads, trimmed them with fastp at Q25, ran MiXCR for clone calling and kept in-frame beta chains. Each CDR3 protein appears once, grouped with its most common genes and DNA. These V and J calls derive from TCRdb rather than the authors' analysis. The sample table shows over 150,000 distinct CDR3 sequences, and less than 60% are seen once. Approximately 3% of the sample belongs to the ten largest clones.

The sequence was collected from a human donor with aplastic anemia. What was sequenced was sorted CD4+, CD8+, or CD8+CD57+ T cells (not recorded which) from PBMCs. The chain is made from TRBV19 and TRBJ2-3, with no confident D gene call. The encoded CDR3 is CASSALRGTTDTQYF. The DNA sequence is as follows: TGTGCCAGTAGTGCTCTCCGCGGTACCACAGATACGCAGTATTTT.